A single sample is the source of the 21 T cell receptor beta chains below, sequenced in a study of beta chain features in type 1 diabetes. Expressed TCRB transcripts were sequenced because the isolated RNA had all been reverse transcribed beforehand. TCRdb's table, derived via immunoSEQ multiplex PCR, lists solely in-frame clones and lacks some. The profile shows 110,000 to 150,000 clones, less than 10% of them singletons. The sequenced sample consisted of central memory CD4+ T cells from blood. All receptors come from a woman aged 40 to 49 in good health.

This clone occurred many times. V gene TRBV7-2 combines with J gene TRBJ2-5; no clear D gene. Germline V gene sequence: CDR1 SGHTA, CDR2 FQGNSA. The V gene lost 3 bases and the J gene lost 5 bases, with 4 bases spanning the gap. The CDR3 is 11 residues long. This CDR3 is CASSFRETQYF. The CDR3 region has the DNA TGTGCCAGCAGCTTCCGGGAGACCCAGTACTTC.

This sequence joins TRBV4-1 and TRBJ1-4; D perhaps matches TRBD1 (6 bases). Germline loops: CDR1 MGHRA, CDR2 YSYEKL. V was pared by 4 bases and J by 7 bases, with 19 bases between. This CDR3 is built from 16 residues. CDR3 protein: CASSPSVGTNSEKLFF. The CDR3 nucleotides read TGCGCCAGCAGCCCCTCAGTCGGGACAAACTCTGAAAAACTGTTTTTT.

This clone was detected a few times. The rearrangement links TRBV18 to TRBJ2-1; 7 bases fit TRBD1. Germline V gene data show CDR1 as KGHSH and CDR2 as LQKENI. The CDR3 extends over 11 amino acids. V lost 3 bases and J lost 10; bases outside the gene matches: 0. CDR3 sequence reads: CASSPDREQFF. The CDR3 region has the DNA TGTGCCAGCTCACCGGACAGGGAGCAGTTCTTC.

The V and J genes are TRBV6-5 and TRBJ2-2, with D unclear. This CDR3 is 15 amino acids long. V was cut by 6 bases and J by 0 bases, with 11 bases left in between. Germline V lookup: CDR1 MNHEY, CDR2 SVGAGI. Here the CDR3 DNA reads TGTGCCAGCAGCCCCGGTCATTCGAACACCGGGGAGCTGTTTTTT. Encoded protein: CASSPGHSNTGELFF.

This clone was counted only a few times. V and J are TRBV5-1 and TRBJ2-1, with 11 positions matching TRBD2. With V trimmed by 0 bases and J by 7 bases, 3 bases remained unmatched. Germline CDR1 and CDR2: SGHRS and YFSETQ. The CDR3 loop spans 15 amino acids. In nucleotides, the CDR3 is TGCGCCAGCAGCTTGGTAGCGGGGGGGGAAAATGAGCAGTTCTTC. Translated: CASSLVAGGENEQFF. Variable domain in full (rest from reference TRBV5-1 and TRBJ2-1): KAGVTQTPRYLIKTRGQQVTLSCSPISGHRSVSWYQQTPGQGLQFLFEYFSETQRNKGNFPGRFSGRQFSNSRSEMNVSTLELGDSALYLCASSLVAGGENEQFFGPGTRLTVL.

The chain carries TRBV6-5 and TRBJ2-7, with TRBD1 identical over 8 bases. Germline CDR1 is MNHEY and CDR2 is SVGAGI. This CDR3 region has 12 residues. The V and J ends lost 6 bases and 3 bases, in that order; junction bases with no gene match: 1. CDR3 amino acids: CASSDRGYEQYF. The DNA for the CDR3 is TGTGCCAGCAGCGACAGGGGCTACGAGCAGTACTTC.

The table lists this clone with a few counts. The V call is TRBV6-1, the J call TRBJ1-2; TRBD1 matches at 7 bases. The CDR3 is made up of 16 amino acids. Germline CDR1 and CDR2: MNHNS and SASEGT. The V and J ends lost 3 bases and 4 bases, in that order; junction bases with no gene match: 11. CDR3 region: CASSDRDRAARYGYTF. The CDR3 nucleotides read TGTGCCAGCAGTGACCGTGACAGGGCCGCTCGCTATGGCTACACCTTC.

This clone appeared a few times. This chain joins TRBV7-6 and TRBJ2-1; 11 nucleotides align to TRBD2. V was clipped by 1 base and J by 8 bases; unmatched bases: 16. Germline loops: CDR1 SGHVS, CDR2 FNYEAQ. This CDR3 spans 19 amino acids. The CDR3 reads CASSLGVAQTSGGGDEQFF. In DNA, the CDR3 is TGTGCCAGCAGCTTAGGGGTTGCCCAAACTAGCGGGGGTGGGGATGAGCAGTTCTTC. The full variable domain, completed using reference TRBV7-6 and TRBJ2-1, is GAGVSQSPRYKVTKRGQDVALRCDPISGHVSLYWYRQALGQGPEFLTYFNYEAQQDKSGLPNDRFSAERPEGSISTLTIQRTEQRDSAMYRCASSLGVAQTSGGGDEQFFGPGTRLTVL.

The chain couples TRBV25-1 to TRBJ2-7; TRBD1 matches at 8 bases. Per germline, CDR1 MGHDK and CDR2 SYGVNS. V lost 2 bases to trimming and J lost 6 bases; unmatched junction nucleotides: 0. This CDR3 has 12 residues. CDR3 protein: CASSEQGAEQYF. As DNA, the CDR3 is TGTGCCAGCAGTGAACAGGGGGCCGAGCAGTACTTC.

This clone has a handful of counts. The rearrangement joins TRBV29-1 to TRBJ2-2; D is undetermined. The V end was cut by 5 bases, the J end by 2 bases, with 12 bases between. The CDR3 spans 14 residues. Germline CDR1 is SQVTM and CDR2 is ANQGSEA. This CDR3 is CSVRSTVNTGELFF. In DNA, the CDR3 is TGCAGCGTTCGGTCTACAGTCAACACCGGGGAGCTGTTTTTT.

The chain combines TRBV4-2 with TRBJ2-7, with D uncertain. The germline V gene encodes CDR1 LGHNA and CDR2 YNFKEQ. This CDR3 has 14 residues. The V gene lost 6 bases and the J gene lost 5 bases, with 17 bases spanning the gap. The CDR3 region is CASRPFEDSDEQYF. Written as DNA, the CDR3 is TGTGCCAGCAGACCTTTCGAGGATAGTGACGAGCAGTACTTC.

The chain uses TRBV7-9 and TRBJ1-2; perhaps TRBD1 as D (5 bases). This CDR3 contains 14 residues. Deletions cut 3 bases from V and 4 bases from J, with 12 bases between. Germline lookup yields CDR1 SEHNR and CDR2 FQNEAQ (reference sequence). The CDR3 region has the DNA TGTGCCAGCAGCTTGTTTCAGGGAAGCTATGGCTACACCTTC. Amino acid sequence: CASSLFQGSYGYTF.

The DNA of the CDR3 is TGCGCCAGCAGCTTGGTACGGGGGGCTGGGGACTACGAGCAGTACTTC. It is translated as CASSLVRGAGDYEQYF. The chain uses TRBV5-1 and TRBJ2-7; a weak D match, TRBD2 (7 bases). This CDR3 has 16 residues. Germline V CDR1 and CDR2: SGHRS, YFSETQ. Trimming removed 0 bases from V and 3 bases from J, with 16 bases in between.

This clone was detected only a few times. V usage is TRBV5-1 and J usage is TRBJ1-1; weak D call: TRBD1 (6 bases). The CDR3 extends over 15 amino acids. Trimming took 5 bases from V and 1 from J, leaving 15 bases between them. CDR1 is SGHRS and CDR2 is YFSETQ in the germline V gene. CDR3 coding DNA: TGCGCCAGCAGATTAGAAACAGGGCGGAACACTGAAGCTTTCTTT. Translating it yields CASRLETGRNTEAFF.

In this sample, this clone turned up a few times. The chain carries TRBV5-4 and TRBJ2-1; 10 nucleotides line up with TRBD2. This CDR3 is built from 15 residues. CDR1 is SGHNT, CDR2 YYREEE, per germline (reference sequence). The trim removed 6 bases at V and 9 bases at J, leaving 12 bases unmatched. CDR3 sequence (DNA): TGTGCCAGCACCTCTGGAAGCGGGGGGGGTATTGAGCAGTTCTTC. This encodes CASTSGSGGGIEQFF.

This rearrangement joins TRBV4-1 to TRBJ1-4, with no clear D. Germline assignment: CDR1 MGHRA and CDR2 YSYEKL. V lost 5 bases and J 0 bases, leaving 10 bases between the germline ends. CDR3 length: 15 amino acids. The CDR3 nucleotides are TGCGCCAGCAGCAGAGCCGTCGCAACTAATGAAAAACTGTTTTTT. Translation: CASSRAVATNEKLFF.

As DNA, the CDR3 is TGTGCCAGCAGCTTGGCCCTCACCGGGTATGGCTACACCTTC. Translating gives CASSLALTGYGYTF. V is TRBV7-9 and J is TRBJ1-2, with D uncertain. This CDR3 comprises 14 residues. Germline V lookup: CDR1 SEHNR, CDR2 FQNEAQ (reference sequence). Trimming left V 3 bases short and J 5 bases short, with 13 bases between.

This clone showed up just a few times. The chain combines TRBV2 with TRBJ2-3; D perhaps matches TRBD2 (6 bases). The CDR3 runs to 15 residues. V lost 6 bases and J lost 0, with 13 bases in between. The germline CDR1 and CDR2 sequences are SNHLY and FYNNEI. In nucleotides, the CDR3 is TGTGCCAGCAGCCGCGGGACGGGGAGCACAGATACGCAGTATTTT. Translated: CASSRGTGSTDTQYF.

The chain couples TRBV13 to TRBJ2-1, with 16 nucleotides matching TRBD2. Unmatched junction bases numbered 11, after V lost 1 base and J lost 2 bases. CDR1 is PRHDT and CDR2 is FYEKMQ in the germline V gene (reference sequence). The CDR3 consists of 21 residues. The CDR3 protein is CASSLAAGTSGGAGTYNEQFF. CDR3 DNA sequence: TGTGCCAGCAGCTTAGCGGCCGGGACTAGCGGGGGGGCCGGAACCTACAATGAGCAGTTCTTC. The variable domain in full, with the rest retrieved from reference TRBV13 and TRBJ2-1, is AAGVIQSPRHLIKEKRETATLKCYPIPRHDTVYWYQQGPGQDPQFLISFYEKMQSDKGSIPDRFSAQQFSDYHSELNMSSLELGDSALYFCASSLAAGTSGGAGTYNEQFFGPGTRLTVL.

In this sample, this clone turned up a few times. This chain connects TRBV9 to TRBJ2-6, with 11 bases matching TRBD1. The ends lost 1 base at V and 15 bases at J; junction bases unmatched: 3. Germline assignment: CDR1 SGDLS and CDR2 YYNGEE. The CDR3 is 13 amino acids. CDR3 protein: CASSVTGQGGLTF. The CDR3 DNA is TGTGCCAGCAGCGTAACGGGACAGGGGGGCCTGACTTTC. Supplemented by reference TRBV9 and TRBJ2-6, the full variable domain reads DSGVTQTPKHLITATGQRVTLRCSPRSGDLSVYWYQQSLDQGLQFLIQYYNGEERAKGNILERFSAQQFPDLHSELNLSSLELGDSALYFCASSVTGQGGLTFGAGSRLTVL.

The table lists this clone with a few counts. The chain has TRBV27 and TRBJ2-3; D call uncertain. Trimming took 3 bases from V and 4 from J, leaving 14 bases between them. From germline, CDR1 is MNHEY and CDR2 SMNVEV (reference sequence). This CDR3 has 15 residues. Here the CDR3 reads CASSFLARSADTQYF. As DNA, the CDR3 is TGTGCCAGCAGTTTTCTTGCCCGAAGCGCAGATACGCAGTATTTT.